This TCR beta chain derives from a study of blood T cell repertoires in COVID-19. The overall study: Whether acute or convalescent, the COVID-19 samples came from the United States, Italy and Spain.

Method: immunoSEQ multiplex PCR; TCRdb's copy keeps in-frame clones and lacks some. The sample records about 300,000 clones, around 80% being singletons. Trimming removed 2 bases at V and 10 bases at J, with 8 bases between. This CDR3 spans 11 amino acids. From germline, CDR1 is MNHNY and CDR2 SVGAGI (reference sequence). The clonotype was recovered from a woman between 45 and 60 years old with acute or convalescent COVID-19. The sequenced material came from peripheral blood. The rearrangement uses TRBV6-6 and TRBJ1-1; D unresolved. In DNA form, the CDR3 reads TGTGCCAGCAGTTACCCTCGTCGAGCTTTCTTT. Translating it yields CASSYPRRAFF.